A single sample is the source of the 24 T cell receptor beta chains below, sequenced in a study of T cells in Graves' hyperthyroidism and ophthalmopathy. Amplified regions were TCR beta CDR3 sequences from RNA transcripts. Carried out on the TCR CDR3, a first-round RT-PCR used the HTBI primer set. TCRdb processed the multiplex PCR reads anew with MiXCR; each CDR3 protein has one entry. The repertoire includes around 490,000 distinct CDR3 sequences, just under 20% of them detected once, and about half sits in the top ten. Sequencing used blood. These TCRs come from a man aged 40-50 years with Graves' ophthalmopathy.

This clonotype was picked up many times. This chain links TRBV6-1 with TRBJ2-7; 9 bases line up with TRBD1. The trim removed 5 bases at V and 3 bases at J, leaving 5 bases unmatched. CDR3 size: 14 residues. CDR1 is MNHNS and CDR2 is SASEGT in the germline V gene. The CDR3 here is CASSRGTGRYEQYF. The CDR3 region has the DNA TGTGCCAGCAGTCGCGGGACAGGGCGCTACGAGCAGTACTTC.

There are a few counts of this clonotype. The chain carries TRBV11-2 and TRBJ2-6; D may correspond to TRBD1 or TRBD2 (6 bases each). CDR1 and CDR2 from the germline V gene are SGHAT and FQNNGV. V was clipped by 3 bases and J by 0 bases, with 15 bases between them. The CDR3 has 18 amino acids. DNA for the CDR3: TGTGCCAGCAGCTTCCGGGGGCAGGCCCTCTCTGGGGCCAACGTCCTGACTTTC. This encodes CASSFRGQALSGANVLTF.

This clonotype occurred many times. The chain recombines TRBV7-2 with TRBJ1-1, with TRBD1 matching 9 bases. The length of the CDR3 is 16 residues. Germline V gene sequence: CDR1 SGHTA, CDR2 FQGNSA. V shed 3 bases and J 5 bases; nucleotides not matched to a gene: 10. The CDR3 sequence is CASSFGTGLLATEAFF. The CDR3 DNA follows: TGTGCCAGCAGCTTCGGGACAGGGTTGTTGGCTACTGAAGCTTTCTTT. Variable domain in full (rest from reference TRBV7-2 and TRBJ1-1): GAGVSQSPSNKVTEKGKDVELRCDPISGHTALYWYRQSLGQGLEFLIYFQGNSAPDKSGLPSDRFSAERTGGSVSTLTIQRTQQEDSAVYLCASSFGTGLLATEAFFGQGTRLTVV.

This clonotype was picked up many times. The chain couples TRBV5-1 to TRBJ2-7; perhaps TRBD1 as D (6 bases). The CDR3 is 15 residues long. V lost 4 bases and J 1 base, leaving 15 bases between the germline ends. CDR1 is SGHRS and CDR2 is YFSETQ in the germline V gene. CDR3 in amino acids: CASSTRSGASYEQYF. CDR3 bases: TGCGCCAGCAGCACTCGCTCAGGGGCATCCTACGAGCAGTACTTC.

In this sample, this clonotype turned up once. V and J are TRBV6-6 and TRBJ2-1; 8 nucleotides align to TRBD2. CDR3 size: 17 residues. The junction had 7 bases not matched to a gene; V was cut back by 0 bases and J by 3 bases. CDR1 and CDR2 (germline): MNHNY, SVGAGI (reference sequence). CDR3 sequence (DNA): TGTGCCAGCAGTTACTCGACCCCGCGGGGGGTCTACAATGAGCAGTTCTTC. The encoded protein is CASSYSTPRGVYNEQFF.

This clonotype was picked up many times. CDR3 residues: CASSASTGTRINNEQFF. The CDR3 nucleotides are TGTGCCAGCAGCGCCTCTACCGGGACTAGGATTAACAATGAGCAGTTCTTC. The chain combines TRBV28 with TRBJ2-1; the match to TRBD2 covers 8 bases. Unmatched junction bases numbered 15, after V lost 6 bases and J lost 5 bases. Looked up from germline, CDR1 is MDHEN and CDR2 is SYDVKM. This CDR3 has 17 residues.

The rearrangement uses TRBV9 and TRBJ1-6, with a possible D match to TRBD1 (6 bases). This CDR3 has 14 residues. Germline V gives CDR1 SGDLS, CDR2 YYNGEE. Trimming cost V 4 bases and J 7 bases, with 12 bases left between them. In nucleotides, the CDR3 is TGTGCCAGCAGCTCGGACAGCGCCAATTCACCCCTCCACTTT. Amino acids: CASSSDSANSPLHF.

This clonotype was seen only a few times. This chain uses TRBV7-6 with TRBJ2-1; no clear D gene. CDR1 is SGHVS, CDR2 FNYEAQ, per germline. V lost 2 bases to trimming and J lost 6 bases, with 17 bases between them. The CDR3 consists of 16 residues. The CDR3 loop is CASSLWASQAANEQFF. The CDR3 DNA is TGTGCCAGCAGCTTATGGGCTAGTCAGGCAGCCAATGAGCAGTTCTTC.

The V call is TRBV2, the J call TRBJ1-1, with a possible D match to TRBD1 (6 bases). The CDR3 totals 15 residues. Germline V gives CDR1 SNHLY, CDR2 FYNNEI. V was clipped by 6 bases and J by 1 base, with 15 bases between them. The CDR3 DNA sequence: TGTGCCAGCAGAAAGACTGAGGGACAGAACACTGAAGCTTTCTTT. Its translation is CASRKTEGQNTEAFF.

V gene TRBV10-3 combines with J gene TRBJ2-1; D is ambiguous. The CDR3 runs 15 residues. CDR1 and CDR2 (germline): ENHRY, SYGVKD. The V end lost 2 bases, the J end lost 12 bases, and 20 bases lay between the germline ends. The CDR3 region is CAISEREGKHDGQFF. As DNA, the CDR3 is TGTGCCATCAGTGAGAGGGAAGGTAAACACGACGGGCAGTTCTTC.

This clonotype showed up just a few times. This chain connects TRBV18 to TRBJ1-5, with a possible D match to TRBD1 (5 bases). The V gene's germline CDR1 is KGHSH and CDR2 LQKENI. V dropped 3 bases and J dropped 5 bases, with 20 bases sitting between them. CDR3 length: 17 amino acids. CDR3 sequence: CASSPRQPGYNDQPQHF. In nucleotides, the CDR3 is TGTGCCAGCTCACCCCGACAGCCGGGGTATAATGATCAGCCCCAGCATTTT.

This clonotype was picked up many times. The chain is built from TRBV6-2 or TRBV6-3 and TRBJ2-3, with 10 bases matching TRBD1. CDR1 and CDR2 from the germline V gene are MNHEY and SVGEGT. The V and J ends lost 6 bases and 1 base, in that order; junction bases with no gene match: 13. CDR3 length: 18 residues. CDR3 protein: CASSTDRGPTFGTDTQYF. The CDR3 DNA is TGTGCCAGCAGCACCGACAGGGGGCCCACCTTCGGCACAGATACGCAGTATTTT.

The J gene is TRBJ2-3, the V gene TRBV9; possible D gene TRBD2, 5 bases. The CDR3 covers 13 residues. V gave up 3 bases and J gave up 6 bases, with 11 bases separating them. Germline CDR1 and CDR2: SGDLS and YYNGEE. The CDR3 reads CASSEGSRDTQYF. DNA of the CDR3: TGTGCCAGCAGCGAAGGGAGCCGGGATACGCAGTATTTT.

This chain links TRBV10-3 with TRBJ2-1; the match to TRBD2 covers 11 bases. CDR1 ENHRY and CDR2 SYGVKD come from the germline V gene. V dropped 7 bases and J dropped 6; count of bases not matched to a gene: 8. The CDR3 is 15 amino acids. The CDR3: CAIKVRGTSGNEQFF. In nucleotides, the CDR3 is TGTGCCATCAAGGTTCGGGGGACTAGCGGCAATGAGCAGTTCTTC.

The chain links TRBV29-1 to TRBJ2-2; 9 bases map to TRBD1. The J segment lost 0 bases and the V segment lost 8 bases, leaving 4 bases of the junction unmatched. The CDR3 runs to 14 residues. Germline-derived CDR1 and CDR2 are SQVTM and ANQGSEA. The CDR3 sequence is CSYRTGANTGELFF. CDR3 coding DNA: TGCAGCTACCGGACAGGGGCGAACACCGGGGAGCTGTTTTTT.

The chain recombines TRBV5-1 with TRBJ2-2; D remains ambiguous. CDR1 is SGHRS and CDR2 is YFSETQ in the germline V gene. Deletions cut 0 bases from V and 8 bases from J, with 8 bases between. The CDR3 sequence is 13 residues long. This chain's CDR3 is CASSLVPLGELFF. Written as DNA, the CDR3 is TGCGCCAGCAGCTTGGTACCGTTGGGGGAGCTGTTTTTT.

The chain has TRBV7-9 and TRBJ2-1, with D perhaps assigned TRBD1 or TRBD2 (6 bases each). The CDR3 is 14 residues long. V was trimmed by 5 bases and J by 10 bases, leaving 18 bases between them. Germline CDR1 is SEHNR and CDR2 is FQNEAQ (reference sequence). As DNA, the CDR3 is TGTGCCAGCAGCCCAGGGGACTGGGAGAAGGAGCAGTTCTTC. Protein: CASSPGDWEKEQFF.

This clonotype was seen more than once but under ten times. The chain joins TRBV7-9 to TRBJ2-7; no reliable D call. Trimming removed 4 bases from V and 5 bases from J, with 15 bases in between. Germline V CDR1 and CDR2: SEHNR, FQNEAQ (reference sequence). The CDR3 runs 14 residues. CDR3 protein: CASSSRWSWDEQYF. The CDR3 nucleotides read TGTGCCAGCAGCTCCCGGTGGTCCTGGGACGAGCAGTACTTC.

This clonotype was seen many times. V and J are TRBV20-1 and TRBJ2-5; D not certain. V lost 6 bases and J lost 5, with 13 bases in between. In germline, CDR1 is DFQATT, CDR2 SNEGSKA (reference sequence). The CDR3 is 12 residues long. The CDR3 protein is CSAAYERETQYF. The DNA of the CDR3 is TGCAGTGCAGCTTATGAACGGGAGACCCAGTACTTC.

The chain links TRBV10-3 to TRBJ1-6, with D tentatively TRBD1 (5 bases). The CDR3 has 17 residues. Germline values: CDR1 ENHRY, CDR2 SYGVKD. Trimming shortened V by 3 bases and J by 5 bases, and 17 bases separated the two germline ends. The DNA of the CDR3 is TGTGCCATCAGTGAACAGGCCAGGCCATTTGATAATTCACCCCTCCACTTT. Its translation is CAISEQARPFDNSPLHF.

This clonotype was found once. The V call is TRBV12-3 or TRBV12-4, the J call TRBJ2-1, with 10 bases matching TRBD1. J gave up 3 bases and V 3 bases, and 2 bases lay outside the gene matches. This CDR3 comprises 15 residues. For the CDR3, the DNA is TGTGCCAGCAGTTTCGGGACAGGGGACTACAATGAGCAGTTCTTC. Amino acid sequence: CASSFGTGDYNEQFF.

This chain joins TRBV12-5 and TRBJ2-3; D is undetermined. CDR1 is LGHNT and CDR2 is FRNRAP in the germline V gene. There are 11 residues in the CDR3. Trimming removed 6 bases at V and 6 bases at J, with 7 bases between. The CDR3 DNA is TGTGCTAGTGGAGAGTGGGATACGCAGTATTTT. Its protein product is CASGEWDTQYF. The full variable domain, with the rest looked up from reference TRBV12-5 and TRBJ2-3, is DARVTQTPRHKVTEMGQEVTMRCQPILGHNTVFWYRQTMMQGLELLAYFRNRAPLDDSGMPKDRFSAEMPDATLATLKIQPSEPRDSAVYFCASGEWDTQYFGPGTRLTVL.

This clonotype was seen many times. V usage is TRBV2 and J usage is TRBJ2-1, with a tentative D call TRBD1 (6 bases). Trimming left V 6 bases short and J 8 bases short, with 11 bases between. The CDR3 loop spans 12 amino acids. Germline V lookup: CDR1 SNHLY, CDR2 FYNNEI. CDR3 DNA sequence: TGTGCCAGCAGACCGGACAGTTATGAGCAGTTCTTC. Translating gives CASRPDSYEQFF.

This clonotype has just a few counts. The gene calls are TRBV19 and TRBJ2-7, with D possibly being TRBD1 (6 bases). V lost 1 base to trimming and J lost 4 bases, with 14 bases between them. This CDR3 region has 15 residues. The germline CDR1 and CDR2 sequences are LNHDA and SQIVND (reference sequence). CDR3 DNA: TGTGCCAGTAGTATAGGGCTGGGGGCCGTGTACGAGCAGTACTTC. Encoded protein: CASSIGLGAVYEQYF.